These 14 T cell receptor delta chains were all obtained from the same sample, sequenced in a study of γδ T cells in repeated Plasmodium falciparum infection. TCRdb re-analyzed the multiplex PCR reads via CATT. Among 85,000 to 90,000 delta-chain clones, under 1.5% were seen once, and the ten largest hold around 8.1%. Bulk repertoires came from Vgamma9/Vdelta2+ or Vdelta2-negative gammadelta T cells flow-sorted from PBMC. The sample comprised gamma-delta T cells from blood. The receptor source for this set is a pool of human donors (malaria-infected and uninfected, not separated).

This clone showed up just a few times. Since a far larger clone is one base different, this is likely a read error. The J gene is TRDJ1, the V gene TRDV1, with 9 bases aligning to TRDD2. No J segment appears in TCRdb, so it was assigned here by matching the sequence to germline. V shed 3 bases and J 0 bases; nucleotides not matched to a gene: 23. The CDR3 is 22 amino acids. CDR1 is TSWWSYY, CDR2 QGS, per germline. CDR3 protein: CALGEGSFLRGTAPKYTDKLIF. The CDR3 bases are TGTGCTCTTGGGGAGGGATCCTTCCTACGGGGTACCGCCCCCAAGTACACCGATAAACTCATCTTT.

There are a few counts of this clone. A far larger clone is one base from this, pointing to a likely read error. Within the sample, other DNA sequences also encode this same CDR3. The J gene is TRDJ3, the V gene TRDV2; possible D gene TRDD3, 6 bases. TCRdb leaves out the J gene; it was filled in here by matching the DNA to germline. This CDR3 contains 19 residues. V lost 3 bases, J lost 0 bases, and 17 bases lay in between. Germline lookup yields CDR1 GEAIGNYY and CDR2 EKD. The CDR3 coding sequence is TGTGCCTGTGACTCCCGTACCGGGGGAAGCTCCTGGGACACCCGACAGATGTTTTTC. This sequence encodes CACDSRTGGSSWDTRQMFF.

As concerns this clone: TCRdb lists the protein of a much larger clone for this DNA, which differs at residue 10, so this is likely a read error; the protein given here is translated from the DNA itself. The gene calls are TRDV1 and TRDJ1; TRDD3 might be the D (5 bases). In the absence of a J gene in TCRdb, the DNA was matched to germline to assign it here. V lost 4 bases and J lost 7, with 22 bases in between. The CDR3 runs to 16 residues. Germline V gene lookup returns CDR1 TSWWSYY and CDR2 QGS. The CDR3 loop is CALGAKPIVRGGKLIF. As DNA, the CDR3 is TGTGCTCTTGGGGCCAAACCCATCGTACGGGGGGGTAAACTCATCTTT.

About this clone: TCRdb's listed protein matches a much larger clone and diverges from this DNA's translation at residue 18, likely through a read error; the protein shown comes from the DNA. The CDR3 region is CALGGLSRSGALYTDKLTF. CDR3 DNA sequence: TGTGCTCTTGGGGGACTCTCGAGGTCGGGGGCCCTGTACACCGATAAACTCACCTTT. The V gene is TRDV1, the J gene TRDJ1; tentatively, D is TRDD3 (5 bases). The germline CDR1 and CDR2 sequences are TSWWSYY and QGS. This CDR3 is 19 amino acids long.

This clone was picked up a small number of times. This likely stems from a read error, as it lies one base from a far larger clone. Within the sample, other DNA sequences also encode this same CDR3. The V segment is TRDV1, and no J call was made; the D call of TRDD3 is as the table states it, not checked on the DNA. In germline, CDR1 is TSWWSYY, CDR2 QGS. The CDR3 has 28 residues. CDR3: CALGERPYPTLLGGYTTIAVRYTDKLIF. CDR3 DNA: TGTGCTCTTGGGGAACGTCCCTACCCCACCTTACTGGGGGGATACACCACGATCGCCGTGCGGTACACCGATAAGCTCATCTTT.

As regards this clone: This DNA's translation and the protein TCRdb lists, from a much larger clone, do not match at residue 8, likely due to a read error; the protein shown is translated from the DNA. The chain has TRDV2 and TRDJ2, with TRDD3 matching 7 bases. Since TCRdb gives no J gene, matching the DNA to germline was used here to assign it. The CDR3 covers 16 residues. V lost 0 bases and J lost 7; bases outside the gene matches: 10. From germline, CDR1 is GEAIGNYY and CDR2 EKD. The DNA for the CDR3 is TGTGCCTGTGACACCGGGGGATTCGGGCGTAGAGCACAACTCTTCTTT. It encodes CACDTGGFGRRAQLFF.

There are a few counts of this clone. Written as DNA, the CDR3 is TGTGCTCTTGGGGAACAATCCCCCGAACACTTGTACACCGATAAACTCATCTTT. Its protein product is CALGEQSPEHLYTDKLIF. The chain has TRDV1 and TRDJ1; no firm D call. The CDR3 length is 18 residues. Germline CDR1 TSWWSYY, CDR2 QGS. Trimming left V 1 base short and J 0 bases short, with 18 bases between.

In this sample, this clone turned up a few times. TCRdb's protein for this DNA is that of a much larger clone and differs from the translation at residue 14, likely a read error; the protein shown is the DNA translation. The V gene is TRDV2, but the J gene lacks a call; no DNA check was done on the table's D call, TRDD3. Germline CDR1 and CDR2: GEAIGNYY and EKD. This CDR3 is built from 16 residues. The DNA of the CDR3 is TGTGCCTGTGAACCTGGGGCCAGATGGGGGAGAGATAAACCCATCTTT. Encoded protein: CACEPGARWGRDKPIF.

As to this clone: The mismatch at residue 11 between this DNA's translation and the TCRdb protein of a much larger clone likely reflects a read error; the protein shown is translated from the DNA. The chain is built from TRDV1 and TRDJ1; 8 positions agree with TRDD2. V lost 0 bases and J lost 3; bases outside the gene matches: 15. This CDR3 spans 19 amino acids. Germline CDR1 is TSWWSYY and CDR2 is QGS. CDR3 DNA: TGTGCTCTTGGGGAACTGACTTCCTACTGGGCTATAGGCCCCGATAAACTCATCTTT. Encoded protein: CALGELTSYWAIGPDKLIF.

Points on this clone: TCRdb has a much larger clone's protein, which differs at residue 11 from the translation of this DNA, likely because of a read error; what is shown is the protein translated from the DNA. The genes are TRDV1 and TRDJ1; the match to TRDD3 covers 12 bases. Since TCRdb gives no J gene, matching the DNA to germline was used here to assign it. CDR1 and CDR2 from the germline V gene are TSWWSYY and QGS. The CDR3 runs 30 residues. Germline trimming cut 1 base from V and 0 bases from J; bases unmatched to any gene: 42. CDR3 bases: TGTGCTCTTGGGGAACCTTCGAGCGGTGCTACGTACTGGGGGATACCCCCTCGGTCGTTTCTTAGTGAGTACACCGATAAACTCATCTTT. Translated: CALGEPSSGATYWGIPPRSFLSEYTDKLIF.

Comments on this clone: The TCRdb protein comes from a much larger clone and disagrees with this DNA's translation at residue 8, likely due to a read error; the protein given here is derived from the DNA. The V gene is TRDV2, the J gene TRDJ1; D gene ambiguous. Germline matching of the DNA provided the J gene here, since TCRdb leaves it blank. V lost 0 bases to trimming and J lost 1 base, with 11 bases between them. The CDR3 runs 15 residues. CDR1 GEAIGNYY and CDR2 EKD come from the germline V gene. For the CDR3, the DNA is TGTGCCTGTGACACCGGTTCTGCGCCCACCGATAAACTCATCTTT. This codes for CACDTGSAPTDKLIF.

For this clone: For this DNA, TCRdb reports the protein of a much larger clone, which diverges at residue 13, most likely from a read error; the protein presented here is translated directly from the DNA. The CDR3 protein is CACDTLGTSGDKPIF. CDR3 DNA: TGTGCCTGTGACACGCTGGGGACCTCGGGGGATAAACCCATCTTT. There is no J gene call, but TRDV2 is given as the V gene; TRDD3, the D gene given by the table, was not confirmed from the DNA. The CDR3 has 15 residues. Looked up from germline, CDR1 is GEAIGNYY and CDR2 is EKD.

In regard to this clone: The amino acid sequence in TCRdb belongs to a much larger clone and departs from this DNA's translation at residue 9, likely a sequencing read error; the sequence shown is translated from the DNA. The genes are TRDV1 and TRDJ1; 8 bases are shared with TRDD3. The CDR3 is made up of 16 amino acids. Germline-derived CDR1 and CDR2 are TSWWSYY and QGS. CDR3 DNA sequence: TGTGCCATCGGCGGGGACTGGGGGCCCTGCACCGATAAACTCATCTTT. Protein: CAIGGDWGPCTDKLIF.

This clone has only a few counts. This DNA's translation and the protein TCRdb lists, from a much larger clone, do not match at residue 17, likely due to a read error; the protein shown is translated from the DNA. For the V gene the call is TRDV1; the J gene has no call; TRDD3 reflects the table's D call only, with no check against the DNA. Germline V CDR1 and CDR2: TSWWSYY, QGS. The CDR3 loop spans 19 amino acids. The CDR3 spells CALGDPSYGLGIRAAQPFF. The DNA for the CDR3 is TGTGCTCTTGGGGACCCTTCCTACGGACTGGGGATAAGGGCAGCACAACCCTTCTTT.